This TCR beta chain was observed in a study of T cell responses to AZD1222 COVID-19 vaccine. This CDR3 is 12 amino acids long. V lost 8 bases to trimming and J lost 3 bases, with 13 bases between them. The germline CDR1 and CDR2 sequences are SQVTM and ANQGSEA. Profiling relied on immunoSEQ multiplex PCR, and the TCRdb table lists in-frame clones only, not all of them. The sample records under 200,000 clones, over 90% being singletons. Source: peripheral blood, taken on day 0 of AZD1222 vaccination. The rearrangement links TRBV29-1 to TRBJ1-2, with D perhaps matching TRBD1 (6 bases). The clonotype comes from an adult in good health. CDR3 in DNA: TGCAGCACCGGGGGGGCAGACTATGGCTACACCTTC. It codes for CSTGGADYGYTF.